The 26 T cell receptor beta chains listed next were all sequenced from one sample in a study of T cells in Graves' hyperthyroidism and ophthalmopathy. Authors of the study amplified TCR beta CDR3 regions from RNA transcripts. A first-round RT-PCR of the TCR CDR3 used the HTBI primer set. MiXCR was run by TCRdb on the multiplex PCR reads, yielding one entry per CDR3 protein. The data show approximately 590,000 distinct CDR3 sequences, with approximately 14% seen just once and roughly 6.6% held by the top ten. Sequencing used blood. The receptors shown here come from a woman between 25 and 40 years old with Graves' hyperthyroidism.

This clonotype was recorded many times. V and J are TRBV12-3 or TRBV12-4 and TRBJ1-2; TRBD1 matches at 12 bases. CDR3 length: 15 amino acids. After removal of 6 bases from V and 6 bases from J, the junction contained 8 bases not matched to a gene. The CDR3 bases are TGTGCCAGCAGGGAAACCGGGACAGGGGGCAATGGCTACACCTTC. It specifies CASRETGTGGNGYTF.

At least ten counts were recorded for this clonotype. The chain combines TRBV28 with TRBJ2-7; D is possibly TRBD1 or TRBD2 (5 bases each). V was shortened by 2 bases and J by 1 base, with 9 bases between the two germline ends. Germline CDR1 reads MDHEN; CDR2 reads SYDVKM. The CDR3 loop spans 14 amino acids. In DNA, the CDR3 is TGTGCCAGCAGTTTAGAGGGGCGGTCCTACGAGCAGTACTTC. Protein sequence: CASSLEGRSYEQYF.

This clonotype was counted a few times. A read error may explain this, as a much larger clone is one base away. The chain joins TRBV20-1 to TRBJ2-7; 12 bases are a match to TRBD2. The J call may be in error: the DNA end matches TRBJ2-1 better. The CDR3 loop spans 14 amino acids. Germline CDR1 and CDR2: DFQATT and SNEGSKA (reference sequence). As DNA, the CDR3 is TGCAGTGCTTTCACTAGCGGGAGGTCCTACGAGCAGTTCTTC. As protein: CSAFTSGRSYEQFF.

The rearrangement joins TRBV5-1 to TRBJ2-7, with a possible D match to TRBD1 (6 bases). This CDR3 spans 13 amino acids. In germline, CDR1 is SGHRS, CDR2 YFSETQ. The V and J ends lost 5 bases and 5 bases respectively, with 14 bases between them. Here the CDR3 DNA reads TGCGCCAGCAGTAGGACAGCCCTGGACGAGCAGTACTTC. Its translation is CASSRTALDEQYF.

The chain is built from TRBV12-3 or TRBV12-4 and TRBJ2-1, with D perhaps TRBD1 (8 bases). CDR3 length: 15 residues. Trimming cost V 6 bases and J 4 bases, with 16 bases left between them. In DNA, the CDR3 is TGTGCCAGCAGCCCCTACAGGGGGGGTTACAATGAGCAGTTCTTC. Residues: CASSPYRGGYNEQFF.

This chain uses TRBV10-3 with TRBJ1-6; D might be TRBD1 (6 bases). Deletions cut 6 bases from V and 10 bases from J, with 13 bases between. Germline V gene data show CDR1 as ENHRY and CDR2 as SYGVKD. The CDR3 extends over 13 amino acids. CDR3 protein: CAISNRDGSPLHF. The CDR3 nucleotides are TGTGCCATCAGCAACAGGGACGGGTCACCCCTCCACTTT.

This clonotype was picked up many times. The rearrangement joins TRBV7-9 to TRBJ2-3; maybe TRBD2 (5 bases). V gave up 0 bases and J gave up 2 bases, with 12 bases separating them. The CDR3 runs to 16 residues. Per the germline V gene, CDR1 is SEHNR and CDR2 is FQNEAQ (reference sequence). Here the CDR3 DNA reads TGTGCCAGCAGCTTAGCCCTAGCTCAGATCACAGATACGCAGTATTTT. Translation: CASSLALAQITDTQYF.

In its sample, this clonotype was seen many times. The chain employs TRBV6-2 or TRBV6-3 and TRBJ2-5; D is undetermined. The CDR3 is made up of 14 amino acids. The V end lost 2 bases, the J end lost 0 bases, and 7 bases lay between the germline ends. Germline-derived CDR1 and CDR2 are MNHEY and SVGEGT. The DNA for the CDR3 is TGTGCCAGCAGTTACGTAAGCTACCAAGAGACCCAGTACTTC. Translation gives CASSYVSYQETQYF.

This clonotype was seen many times. The chain uses TRBV6-5 and TRBJ2-2; possible D gene TRBD2, 6 bases. CDR3 length equals 15 residues. V was clipped by 0 bases and J by 8 bases, with 13 bases between them. Germline CDR1 is MNHEY and CDR2 is SVGAGI. CDR3 bases: TGTGCCAGCAGTTACTCCGGGGGAGTCCTTGGGGAGCTGTTTTTT. Amino acids: CASSYSGGVLGELFF.

This clonotype was seen repeatedly, ten times or more. This chain links TRBV2 with TRBJ2-1; D unclear. Trimming took 4 bases from V and 2 from J, leaving 6 bases between them. In germline, CDR1 is SNHLY, CDR2 FYNNEI. This CDR3 is built from 13 residues. DNA for the CDR3: TGTGCCAGCAGTGGAGTCGCCTACAATGAGCAGTTCTTC. Translated, it gives CASSGVAYNEQFF.

This clonotype was seen ten or more times. This chain joins TRBV11-3 and TRBJ2-2, with 9 bases lining up with TRBD2. CDR1 is SGHNT and CDR2 is YENEEA in the germline V gene. This CDR3 has 15 residues. Losses at the gene ends were 5 bases for V and 7 bases for J; bases not matched to a gene: 8. The CDR3 DNA reads TGTGCCAGCAGCCCAGGGACTAGCCTAGGCGGGGAGCTGTTTTTT. Its translation is CASSPGTSLGGELFF.

This clonotype was recorded many times. The chain carries TRBV13 and TRBJ1-2, with D tentatively TRBD1 (5 bases). Germline V gene lookup returns CDR1 PRHDT and CDR2 FYEKMQ (reference sequence). Trimming stripped 4 bases from V and 4 bases from J, with 16 bases between. The CDR3 is made up of 15 amino acids. The CDR3 loop reads CASSSPLKTAYGYTF. CDR3 coding DNA: TGTGCCAGCAGCTCGCCCCTTAAGACAGCCTATGGCTACACCTTC.

This clonotype was recorded many times. The chain recombines TRBV29-1 with TRBJ2-7; perhaps TRBD1 as D (6 bases). The V gene's germline CDR1 is SQVTM and CDR2 ANQGSEA. Trimming took off 3 bases at V and 1 base at J, with 10 bases between the two ends. The CDR3 runs 13 residues. The CDR3 DNA reads TGCAGCGTTGATTGGCAGGGGTCCTACGAGCAGTACTTC. Its translation is CSVDWQGSYEQYF.

Remarks on this clonotype: A read error is likely, as this CDR3 ends without the conserved phenylalanine or tryptophan. This chain links TRBV28 with TRBJ2-6; 12 bases agree with TRBD2. The CDR3 has 18 amino acids. Germline V gene lookup returns CDR1 MDHEN and CDR2 SYDVKM. The V segment lost 7 bases and the J segment 0 bases; nucleotides outside the gene matches: 7. The CDR3 DNA is TGTGCCAGCAACTTCGGACTAGCGGGGATCTCTGGGGCCAACGTCCTGACTTCC. Translating it yields CASNFGLAGISGANVLTS.

The CDR3 DNA reads TGTGCCAGCAGCGCAACCGGGACAGGGACCACCTACGAGCAGTACTTC. Translated, it gives CASSATGTGTTYEQYF. The chain recombines TRBV6-1 with TRBJ2-7, with 9 bases lining up with TRBD1. The CDR3 is 16 residues long. The junction had 11 bases not matched to a gene; V was cut back by 6 bases and J by 2 bases. Germline CDR1 MNHNS, CDR2 SASEGT.

In this sample, this clonotype turned up many times. CDR3 sequence reads: CASSMGQFRGTDTQYF. The DNA for the CDR3 is TGTGCCAGCAGCATGGGACAATTCAGGGGAACAGATACGCAGTATTTT. The chain links TRBV11-3 to TRBJ2-3; TRBD1 is a possible D gene (6 bases). Trimming removed 5 bases at V and 3 bases at J, with 18 bases between. The CDR3 covers 16 residues. Germline loops: CDR1 SGHNT, CDR2 YENEEA. Full variable domain (missing parts from reference TRBV11-3 and TRBJ2-3): EAGVVQSPRYKIIEKKQPVAFWCNPISGHNTLYWYLQNLGQGPELLIRYENEEAVDDSQLPKDRFSAERLKGVDSTLKIQPAELGDSAVYLCASSMGQFRGTDTQYFGPGTRLTVL.

This chain uses TRBV6-1 with TRBJ2-3; 10 bases line up with TRBD1. This CDR3 contains 15 residues. Germline loops: CDR1 MNHNS, CDR2 SASEGT. Unmatched junction bases numbered 4, after V lost 5 bases and J lost 2 bases. The CDR3 sequence: CASSSTGGVTDTQYF. CDR3 DNA sequence: TGTGCCAGCAGTTCGACAGGGGGCGTCACAGATACGCAGTATTTT.

The chain has TRBV14 and TRBJ2-1; perhaps TRBD2 as D (5 bases). This CDR3 is built from 15 residues. CDR1 and CDR2 from the germline V gene are SGHDN and FVKESK. V was shortened by 0 bases and J by 15 bases, with 21 bases between the two germline ends. CDR3 sequence: CASSQDSATVRVVFF. The CDR3, as DNA: TGTGCCAGCAGCCAAGACTCGGCCACCGTGAGGGTGGTGTTCTTC.

At least ten counts were recorded for this clonotype. V and J are TRBV20-1 and TRBJ2-1; D not certain. Germline-derived CDR1 and CDR2 are DFQATT and SNEGSKA (reference sequence). V shed 2 bases and J shed 7 bases, with 9 bases lying between them. CDR3 length equals 12 residues. DNA for the CDR3: TGCAGTGCTAGACCGGACGGTAATGAGCAGTTCTTC. Protein: CSARPDGNEQFF.

The table lists this clonotype with many counts. The chain recombines TRBV5-1 with TRBJ1-1; 8 bases line up with TRBD1. J gave up 0 bases and V 3 bases, and 7 bases lay outside the gene matches. Germline CDR1 SGHRS, CDR2 YFSETQ. This CDR3 comprises 16 residues. The CDR3 bases are TGCGCCAGCAGCTCCCTGAAACAGGGGGTGAACACTGAAGCTTTCTTT. The encoded protein is CASSSLKQGVNTEAFF.

This clonotype was seen ten or more times. The chain joins TRBV5-1 to TRBJ2-1, with 9 bases fitting TRBD2. Germline V gene data show CDR1 as SGHRS and CDR2 as YFSETQ. This CDR3 contains 16 residues. The trim removed 0 bases at V and 2 bases at J, leaving 3 bases unmatched. This CDR3 is CASSLVTSGPYNEQFF. The CDR3 DNA sequence: TGCGCCAGCAGCTTGGTGACTAGCGGTCCCTACAATGAGCAGTTCTTC. Full variable domain (rest looked up from reference TRBV5-1 and TRBJ2-1): KAGVTQTPRYLIKTRGQQVTLSCSPISGHRSVSWYQQTPGQGLQFLFEYFSETQRNKGNFPGRFSGRQFSNSRSEMNVSTLELGDSALYLCASSLVTSGPYNEQFFGPGTRLTVL.

The rearrangement links TRBV7-9 to TRBJ1-1; D call uncertain. The V end lost 1 base, the J end lost 8 bases, and 5 bases lay between the germline ends. Germline V lookup: CDR1 SEHNR, CDR2 FQNEAQ (reference sequence). This CDR3 contains 11 residues. Here the CDR3 DNA reads TGTGCCAGCAGCTTAGTAGAAGAAGCTTTCTTT. This sequence encodes CASSLVEEAFF.

This clonotype was found once. The chain has TRBV20-1 and TRBJ2-5, with D tentatively TRBD2 (6 bases). V lost 4 bases and J 7 bases, leaving 13 bases between the germline ends. Per the germline V gene, CDR1 is DFQATT and CDR2 is SNEGSKA (reference sequence). This CDR3 has 12 residues. CDR3 DNA sequence: TGCAGTGCTATTCAAGGGCGGGGGACCCAGTACTTC. Its protein product is CSAIQGRGTQYF.

The rearrangement joins TRBV7-2 to TRBJ2-7; no reliable D call. CDR1 SGHTA and CDR2 FQGNSA come from the germline V gene. Trimming stripped 3 bases from V and 1 base from J, with 16 bases between. This CDR3 contains 16 residues. The CDR3 DNA follows: TGTGCCAGCAGCTTGAACTCTTCGCGAAAGTCCTACGAGCAGTACTTC. The encoded protein is CASSLNSSRKSYEQYF.

This clonotype was seen ten or more times. The V gene is TRBV27, the J gene TRBJ2-1; a weak D match, TRBD1 (6 bases). CDR1 is MNHEY, CDR2 SMNVEV, per germline (reference sequence). The CDR3 runs 15 residues. The V end was cut by 10 bases, the J end by 0 bases, with 16 bases between. This chain's CDR3 is CATEDRRYSYNEQFF. In nucleotides, the CDR3 is TGTGCCACCGAGGACAGAAGGTACTCCTACAATGAGCAGTTCTTC.

This clonotype was counted ten times or more. The chain is built from TRBV7-2 and TRBJ2-7; D may be TRBD1 or TRBD2 (6 bases each). V lost 2 bases, J lost 6 bases, and 14 bases lay in between. CDR1 and CDR2 (germline): SGHTA, FQGNSA. The CDR3 is 14 residues long. CDR3 DNA sequence: TGTGCCAGCAGCTTATCGGGGGCCCCGGGCGAGCAGTACTTC. Protein product: CASSLSGAPGEQYF.